This T cell receptor beta chain was identified in a study of T cell responses to AZD1222 COVID-19 vaccine. Whole-study results and caveats: Spike-specific TCR breadth and depth rose after two AZD1222 doses. Donor demographics were predominantly white British with a female majority; clonal diversity may be underestimated. Unmutated variant regions reportedly attract nearly half of all spike-specific TCRs. It was only after the peak T cell response that any repertoires were sampled.

A note on this clone: As yet, its antigen is unknown.

Profiling relied on immunoSEQ multiplex PCR, and the TCRdb table lists in-frame clones only, not all of them. The sample comprises around 120,000 clones, approximately 85% of which are singletons, and around 3.9% rests with the top ten. The V gene's germline CDR1 is SNHLY and CDR2 FYNNEI. Trimming took 6 bases from V and 7 from J; bases not matched to a gene: 7. CDR3 size: 14 residues. This TCR derives from an adult in good health. The sequencing used peripheral blood, collected on day 0 of MenACWY control vaccination. The rearrangement joins TRBV2 to TRBJ1-5; 9 bases are shared with TRBD1. CDR3 amino acids: CASSRQGENQPQHF. For the CDR3, the DNA is TGTGCCAGCAGCCGACAGGGGGAAAACCAGCCCCAGCATTTT.